In this sample, the clone carrying this T cell receptor beta chain turned up many times. Its antigen is undetermined. The entry originates in a study of T cell repertoires in cytomegalovirus infection. MiXCR, applied by TCRdb to the reads, yields one record per CDR3 protein. The sample holds 340,000 or so distinct CDR3 sequences, roughly 25% seen once. General study results and limits: Dominating the ex vivo response were TCR beta clonotypes that were CMV-specific and HLA-C-restricted.

Trimming took 5 bases from V and 0 from J, leaving 13 bases between them. The CDR3 is made up of 15 amino acids. Germline V gene lookup returns CDR1 SGHVS and CDR2 FQNEAQ. The chain is built from TRBV7-8 and TRBJ2-5; TRBD2 might be the D (5 bases). This TCR came from a human donor in good health (CMV status not recorded). Some clones in this sample may be carry-over from other donors' samples. Here the sequenced sample was cultured PBMCs, taken from culture after CMV antigen stimulation. CDR3: CASSPRTGYQETQYF. The DNA for the CDR3 is TGTGCCAGCAGCCCCAGGACGGGGTACCAAGAGACCCAGTACTTC.